This T cell receptor beta chain is from a study of OX40 agonist ivuxolimab in advanced cancers. Looking at the study overall: Those enrolled were roughly 85% male, with a mean age of approximately 60 years and ages from roughly 20 to 85. One hepatocellular carcinoma and a couple of cutaneous melanoma patients partially responded.

The CDR3 consists of 16 residues. Germline loops: CDR1 MNHNY, CDR2 SVGAGI (reference sequence). V was clipped by 6 bases and J by 7 bases; unmatched bases: 7. The assay was immunoSEQ multiplex PCR, and TCRdb's table has in-frame clones only and misses some. The table shows around 20,000 clones, with approximately 83% occurring only once. The J gene is TRBJ2-1, the V gene TRBV6-6, with 15 bases identical to TRBD2. The sequence derives from an adult with an advanced solid tumor such as melanoma, head and neck, liver or kidney cancer. The material sequenced was CD4+ or CD8+ T cells sorted from blood, taken in a trial of the OX40 agonist ivuxolimab. This chain's CDR3 is CASSRTSGGASNEQFF. Written as DNA, the CDR3 is TGTGCCAGCAGCCGGACTAGCGGGGGGGCCTCTAATGAGCAGTTCTTC.